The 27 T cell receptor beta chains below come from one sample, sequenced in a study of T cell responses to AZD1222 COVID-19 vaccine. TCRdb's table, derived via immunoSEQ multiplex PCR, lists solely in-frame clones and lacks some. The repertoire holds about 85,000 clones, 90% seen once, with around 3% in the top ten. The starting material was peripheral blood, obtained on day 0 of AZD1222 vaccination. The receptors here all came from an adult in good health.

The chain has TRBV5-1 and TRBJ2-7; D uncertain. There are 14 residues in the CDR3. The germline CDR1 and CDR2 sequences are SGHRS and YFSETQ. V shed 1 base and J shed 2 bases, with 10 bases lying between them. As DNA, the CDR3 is TGCGCCAGCAGCTTGTATGGGGTAGCCTACGAGCAGTACTTC. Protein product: CASSLYGVAYEQYF.

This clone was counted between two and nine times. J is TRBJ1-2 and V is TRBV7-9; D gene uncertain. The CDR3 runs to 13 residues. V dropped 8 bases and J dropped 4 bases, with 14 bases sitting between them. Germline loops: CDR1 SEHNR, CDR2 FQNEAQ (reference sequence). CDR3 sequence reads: CASARTLSYGYTF. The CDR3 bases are TGTGCCAGCGCCAGGACTTTATCCTATGGCTACACCTTC.

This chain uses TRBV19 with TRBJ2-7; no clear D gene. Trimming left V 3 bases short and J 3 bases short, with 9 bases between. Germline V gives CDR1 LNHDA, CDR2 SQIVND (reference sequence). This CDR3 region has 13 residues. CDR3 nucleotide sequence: TGTGCCAGTAGTATTCGGCCCGACTACGAGCAGTACTTC. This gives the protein CASSIRPDYEQYF.

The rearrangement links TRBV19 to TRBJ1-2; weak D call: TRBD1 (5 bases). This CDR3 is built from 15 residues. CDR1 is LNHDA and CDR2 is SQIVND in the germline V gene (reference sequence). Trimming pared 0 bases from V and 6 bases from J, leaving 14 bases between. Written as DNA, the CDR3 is TGTGCCAGTAGTATAGAAACGGGGCCCCTACATGGCTACACCTTC. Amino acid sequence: CASSIETGPLHGYTF.

The DNA of the CDR3 is TGTGCCAGCAGCTTAGTGGGTTCTGGCGGGGAGCTGTTTTTT. Protein sequence: CASSLVGSGGELFF. The rearrangement links TRBV7-2 to TRBJ2-2; D gene ambiguous. Germline V gene sequence: CDR1 SGHTA, CDR2 FQGNSA. The V and J ends lost 1 base and 7 bases respectively, with 10 bases between them. There are 14 residues in the CDR3.

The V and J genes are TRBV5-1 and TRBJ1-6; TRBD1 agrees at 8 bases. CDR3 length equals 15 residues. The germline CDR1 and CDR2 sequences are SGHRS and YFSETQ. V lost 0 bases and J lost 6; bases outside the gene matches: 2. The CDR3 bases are TGCGCCAGCAGCTTGGGGGACAGGACTAATTCACCCCTCCACTTT. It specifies CASSLGDRTNSPLHF.

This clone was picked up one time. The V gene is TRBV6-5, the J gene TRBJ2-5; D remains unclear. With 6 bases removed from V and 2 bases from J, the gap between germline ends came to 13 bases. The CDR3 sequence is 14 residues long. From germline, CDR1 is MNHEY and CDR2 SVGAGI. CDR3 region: CASSLGGRQETQYF. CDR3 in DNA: TGTGCCAGCAGCCTAGGTGGACGGCAAGAGACCCAGTACTTC.

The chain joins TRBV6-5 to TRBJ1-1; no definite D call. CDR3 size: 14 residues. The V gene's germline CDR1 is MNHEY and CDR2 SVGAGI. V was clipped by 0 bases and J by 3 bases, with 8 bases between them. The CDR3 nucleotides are TGTGCCAGCAGTTACTCGAGTTTAGACACTGAAGCTTTCTTT. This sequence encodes CASSYSSLDTEAFF.

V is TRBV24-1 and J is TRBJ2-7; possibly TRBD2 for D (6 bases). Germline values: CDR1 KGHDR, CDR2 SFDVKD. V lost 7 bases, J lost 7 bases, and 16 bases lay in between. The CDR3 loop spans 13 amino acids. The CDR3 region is CATSRDSSGEQYF. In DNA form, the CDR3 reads TGTGCCACCAGCCGGGACTCGTCGGGTGAGCAGTACTTC.

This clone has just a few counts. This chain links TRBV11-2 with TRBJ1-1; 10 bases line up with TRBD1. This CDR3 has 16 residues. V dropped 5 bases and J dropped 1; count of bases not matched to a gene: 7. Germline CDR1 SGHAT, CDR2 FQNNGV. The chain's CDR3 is CASSARQGAPNTEAFF. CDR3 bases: TGTGCCAGCAGCGCTAGACAGGGGGCCCCGAACACTGAAGCTTTCTTT.

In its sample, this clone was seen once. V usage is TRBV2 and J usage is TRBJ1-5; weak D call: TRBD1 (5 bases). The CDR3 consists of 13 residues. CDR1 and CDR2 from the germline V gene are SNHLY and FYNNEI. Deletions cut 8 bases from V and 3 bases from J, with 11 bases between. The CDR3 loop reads CASEQDPNQPQHF. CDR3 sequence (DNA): TGTGCCAGCGAACAGGACCCCAATCAGCCCCAGCATTTT.

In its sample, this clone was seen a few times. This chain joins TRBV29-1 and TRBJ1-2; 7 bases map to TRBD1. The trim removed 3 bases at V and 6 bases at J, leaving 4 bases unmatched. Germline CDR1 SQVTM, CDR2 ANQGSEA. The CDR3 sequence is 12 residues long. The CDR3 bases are TGCAGCGTTGATCAAGGGGGCAATGGCTACACCTTC. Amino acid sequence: CSVDQGGNGYTF.

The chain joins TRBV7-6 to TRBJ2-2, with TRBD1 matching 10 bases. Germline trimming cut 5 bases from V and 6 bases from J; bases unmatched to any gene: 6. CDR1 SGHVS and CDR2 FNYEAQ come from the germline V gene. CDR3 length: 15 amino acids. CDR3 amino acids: CASSPGTGESGELFF. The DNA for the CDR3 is TGTGCCAGCAGCCCCGGGACAGGGGAATCCGGGGAGCTGTTTTTT.

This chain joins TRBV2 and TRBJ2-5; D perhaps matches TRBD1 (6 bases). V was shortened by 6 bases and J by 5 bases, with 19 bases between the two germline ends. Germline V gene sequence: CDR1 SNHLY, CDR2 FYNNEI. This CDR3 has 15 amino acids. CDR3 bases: TGTGCCAGCAGCAGGACAGAGGCCCGCGCGGAGACCCAGTACTTC. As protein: CASSRTEARAETQYF.

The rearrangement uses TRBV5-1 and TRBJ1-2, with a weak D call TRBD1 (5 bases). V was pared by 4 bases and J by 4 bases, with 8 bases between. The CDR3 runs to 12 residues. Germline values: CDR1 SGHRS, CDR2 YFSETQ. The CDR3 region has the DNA TGCGCCAGCAGCCCCGACAGCTATGGCTACACCTTC. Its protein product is CASSPDSYGYTF.

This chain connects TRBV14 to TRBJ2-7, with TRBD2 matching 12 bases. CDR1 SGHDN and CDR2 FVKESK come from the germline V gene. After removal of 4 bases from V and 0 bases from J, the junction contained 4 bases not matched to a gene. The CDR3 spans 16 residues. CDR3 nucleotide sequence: TGTGCCAGCAGCCTACTAGCGGGAGGAATCTCCTACGAGCAGTACTTC. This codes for CASSLLAGGISYEQYF. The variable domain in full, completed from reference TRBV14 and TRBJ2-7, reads EAGVTQFPSHSVIEKGQTVTLRCDPISGHDNLYWYRRVMGKEIKFLLHFVKESKQDESGMPNNRFLAERTGGTYSTLKVQPAELEDSGVYFCASSLLAGGISYEQYFGPGTRLTVT.

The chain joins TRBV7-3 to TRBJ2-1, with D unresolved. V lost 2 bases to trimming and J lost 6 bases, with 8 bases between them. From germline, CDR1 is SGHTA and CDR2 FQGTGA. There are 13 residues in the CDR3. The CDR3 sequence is CASSLGDFNEQFF. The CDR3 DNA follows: TGTGCCAGCAGCTTAGGGGATTTCAATGAGCAGTTCTTC.

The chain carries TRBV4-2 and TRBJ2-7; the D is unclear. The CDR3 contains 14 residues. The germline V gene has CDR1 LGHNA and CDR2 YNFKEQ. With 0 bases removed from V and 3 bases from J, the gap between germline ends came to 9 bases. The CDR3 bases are TGTGCCAGCAGCCAAGAATTTGGAGTCTACGAGCAGTACTTC. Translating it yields CASSQEFGVYEQYF.

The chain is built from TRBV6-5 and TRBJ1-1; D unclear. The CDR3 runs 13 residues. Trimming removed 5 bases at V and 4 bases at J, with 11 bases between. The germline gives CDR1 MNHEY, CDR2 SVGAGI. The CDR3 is CASSIHDRTEAFF. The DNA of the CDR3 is TGTGCCAGCAGTATACATGACCGCACTGAAGCTTTCTTT.

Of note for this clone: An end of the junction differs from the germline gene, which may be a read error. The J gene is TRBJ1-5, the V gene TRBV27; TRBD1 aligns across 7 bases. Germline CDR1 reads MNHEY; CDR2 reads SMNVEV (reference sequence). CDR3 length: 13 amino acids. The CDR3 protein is CASSQGGNQPQHF. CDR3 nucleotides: TGTGCCAGCAGCCAGGGGGGCAACCAGCCCCAGCATTTT.

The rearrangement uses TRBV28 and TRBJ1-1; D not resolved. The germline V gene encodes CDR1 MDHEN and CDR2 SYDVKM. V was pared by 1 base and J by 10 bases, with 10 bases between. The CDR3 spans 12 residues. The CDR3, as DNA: TGTGCCAGCAGTTTATATTATTTCTCAGCTTTCTTT. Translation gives CASSLYYFSAFF. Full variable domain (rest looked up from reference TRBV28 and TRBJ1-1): DVKVTQSSRYLVKRTGEKVFLECVQDMDHENMFWYRQDPGLGLRLIYFSYDVKMKEKGDIPEGYSVSREKKERFSLILESASTNQTSMYLCASSLYYFSAFFGQGTRLTVV.

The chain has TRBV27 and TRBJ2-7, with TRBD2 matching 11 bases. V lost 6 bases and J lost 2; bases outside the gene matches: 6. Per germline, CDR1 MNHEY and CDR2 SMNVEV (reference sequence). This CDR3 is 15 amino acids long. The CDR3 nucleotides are TGTGCCAGCAGACGGGGTAGCGGGGGGGCCTACGAGCAGTACTTC. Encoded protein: CASRRGSGGAYEQYF.

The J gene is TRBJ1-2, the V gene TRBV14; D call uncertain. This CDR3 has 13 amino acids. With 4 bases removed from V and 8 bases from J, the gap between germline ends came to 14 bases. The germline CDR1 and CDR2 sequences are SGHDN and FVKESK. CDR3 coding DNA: TGTGCCAGCAGCCTACGGGGAGGCGACGGCTACACCTTC. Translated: CASSLRGGDGYTF. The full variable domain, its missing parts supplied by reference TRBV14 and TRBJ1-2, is EAGVTQFPSHSVIEKGQTVTLRCDPISGHDNLYWYRRVMGKEIKFLLHFVKESKQDESGMPNNRFLAERTGGTYSTLKVQPAELEDSGVYFCASSLRGGDGYTFGSGTRLTVV.

The CDR3 DNA reads as TGTGCCAGCACCTTGGGGGAAAAACTGTTTTTT. Amino acids: CASTLGEKLFF. The chain joins TRBV12-3 or TRBV12-4 to TRBJ1-4; D call uncertain. CDR3 length: 11 amino acids. V lost 7 bases and J 8 bases, leaving 8 bases between the germline ends.

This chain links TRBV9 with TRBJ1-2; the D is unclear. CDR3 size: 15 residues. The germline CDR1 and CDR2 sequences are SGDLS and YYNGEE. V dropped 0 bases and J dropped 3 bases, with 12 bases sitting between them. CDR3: CASSVDPRDYYGYTF. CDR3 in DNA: TGTGCCAGCAGCGTAGACCCACGGGATTACTATGGCTACACCTTC.

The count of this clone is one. CDR3: CASSLNRGNEQFF. Here the CDR3 DNA reads TGTGCCAGCAGCCTAAACAGGGGTAATGAGCAGTTCTTC. The chain uses TRBV7-9 and TRBJ2-1, with 7 nucleotides matching TRBD1. The V gene's germline CDR1 is SEHNR and CDR2 FQNEAQ (reference sequence). This CDR3 is 13 amino acids long. V dropped 5 bases and J dropped 7; count of bases not matched to a gene: 5.

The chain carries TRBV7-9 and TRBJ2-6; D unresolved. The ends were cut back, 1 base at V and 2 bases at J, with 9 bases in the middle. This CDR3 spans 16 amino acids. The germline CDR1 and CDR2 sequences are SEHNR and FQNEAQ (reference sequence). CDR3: CASSLVSLAGANVLTF. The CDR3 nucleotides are TGTGCCAGCAGCTTAGTCAGTTTAGCTGGGGCCAACGTCCTGACTTTC.